Listed below are T cell receptor beta chains from one sample, sequenced in a study of spatial heterogeneity in lung cancer. MiXCR was run by TCRdb on the 5' RACE reads, yielding one entry per CDR3 protein. The table has approximately 7,600 distinct CDR3 sequences, more than 13% seen once. The sample here was lung tumor tissue, taken at surgery. The receptors stem from a female donor with early-stage non-small cell lung cancer. CDR3s include the opening cysteine and the closing phenylalanine or tryptophan. D genes are given only for firm matches. The size field is filled for only some rows; it gives once, few, many or a size class.

medium-sized	TRBV12-3/TRBV12-4	-	TRBJ2-1	CASSLVGYNEQFF	TGTGCCAGCAGTTTGGTAGGCTACAATGAGCAGTTCTTC
few	TRBV4-3	-	TRBJ1-2	CASSRVRTNYGYTF	TGCGCCAGCAGCCGGGTGCGCACTAACTATGGCTACACCTTC
many	TRBV3-1	TRBD2	TRBJ2-5	CASRRGLAGLPETQYF	TGTGCCAGCAGACGCGGACTAGCGGGGCTTCCAGAGACCCAGTACTTC
many	TRBV7-2	-	TRBJ2-7	CASSSRAAYEQYF	TGTGCCAGCAGCTCCAGGGCGGCTTACGAGCAGTACTTC
medium-sized	TRBV19	-	TRBJ1-5	CASSIRGYNQPQHF	TGTGCCAGTAGTATACGGGGTTATAATCAGCCCCAGCATTTT
-	TRBV12-3/TRBV12-4	-	TRBJ2-1	CASSLRGNEQFF	TGTGCCAGCAGTTTAAGGGGTAATGAGCAGTTCTTC
medium-sized	TRBV12-3/TRBV12-4	TRBD2	TRBJ2-1	CASSSGSGGARRNEQFF	TGTGCCAGCAGTTCCGGTAGCGGGGGGGCCAGGAGAAATGAGCAGTTCTTC
few	TRBV5-5	-	TRBJ2-1	CASSSRSVDYNEQFF	TGTGCCAGCAGCTCCAGGTCGGTGGACTACAATGAGCAGTTCTTC
-	TRBV5-6	-	TRBJ2-2	CASTWLGAAGTGELFF	TGTGCCAGCACTTGGTTGGGAGCAGCGGGCACCGGGGAGCTGTTTTTT
many	TRBV20-1	TRBD1	TRBJ1-5	CSARDSGLPGGAGPQHF	TGCAGTGCTAGAGATTCAGGTTTACCAGGGGGCGCGGGGCCCCAGCATTTT
medium-sized	TRBV5-1	-	TRBJ1-2	CASSRASNYGYTF	TGCGCCAGCAGCAGGGCCTCTAACTATGGCTACACCTTC
many	TRBV7-2	TRBD2	TRBJ2-1	CASSLGSGGAYEQFF	TGTGCCAGCAGCTTAGGTAGCGGGGGGGCTTATGAGCAGTTCTTC
many	TRBV6-2/TRBV6-3	TRBD1	TRBJ1-1	CASRTGSTEAFF	TGTGCCAGCAGGACAGGGTCCACTGAAGCTTTCTTT
many	TRBV29-1	TRBD2	TRBJ2-1	CSVFERLANEQFF	TGCAGCGTGTTCGAAAGACTAGCTAATGAGCAGTTCTTC
many	TRBV4-2	TRBD1	TRBJ1-1	CASSHDRGEAFF	TGTGCCAGCAGCCACGACAGGGGCGAAGCTTTCTTT
many	TRBV7-2	-	TRBJ2-6	CASSPTSSGANVLTF	TGTGCCAGCAGCCCAACGAGCTCTGGGGCCAACGTCCTGACTTTC
medium-sized	TRBV5-1	-	TRBJ1-4	CASSRNGATDEKLFF	TGCGCCAGCAGCAGGAACGGGGCGACCGATGAAAAACTGTTTTTT
medium-sized	TRBV20-1	TRBD1	TRBJ2-3	CSAPSQGARTDTQYF	TGCAGTGCTCCGTCACAGGGGGCCCGAACAGATACGCAGTATTTT
many	TRBV7-9	TRBD2	TRBJ2-1	CASSLASGGAYNEQFF	TGTGCCAGCAGCTTAGCTAGCGGGGGAGCCTACAATGAGCAGTTCTTC
medium-sized	TRBV12-3/TRBV12-4	-	TRBJ1-5	CASGIYSNQPQHF	TGTGCCAGCGGAATATATAGCAATCAGCCCCAGCATTTT
many	TRBV28	TRBD1	TRBJ1-5	CASSSTGEGSNQPQHF	TGTGCCAGCAGCTCGACAGGGGAAGGGAGCAATCAGCCCCAGCATTTT